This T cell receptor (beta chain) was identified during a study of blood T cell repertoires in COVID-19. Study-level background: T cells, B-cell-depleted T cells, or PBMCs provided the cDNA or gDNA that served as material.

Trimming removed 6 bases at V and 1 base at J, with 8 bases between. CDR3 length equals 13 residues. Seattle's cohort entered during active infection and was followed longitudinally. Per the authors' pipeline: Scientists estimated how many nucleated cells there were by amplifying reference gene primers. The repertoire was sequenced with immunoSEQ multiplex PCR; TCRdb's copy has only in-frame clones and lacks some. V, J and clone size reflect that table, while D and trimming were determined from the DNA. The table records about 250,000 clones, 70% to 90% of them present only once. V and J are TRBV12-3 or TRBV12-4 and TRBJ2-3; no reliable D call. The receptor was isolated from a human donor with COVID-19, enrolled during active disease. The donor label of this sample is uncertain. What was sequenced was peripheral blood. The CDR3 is CASRPRGTDTQYF. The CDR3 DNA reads TGTGCCAGCAGGCCTCGGGGCACAGATACGCAGTATTTT.